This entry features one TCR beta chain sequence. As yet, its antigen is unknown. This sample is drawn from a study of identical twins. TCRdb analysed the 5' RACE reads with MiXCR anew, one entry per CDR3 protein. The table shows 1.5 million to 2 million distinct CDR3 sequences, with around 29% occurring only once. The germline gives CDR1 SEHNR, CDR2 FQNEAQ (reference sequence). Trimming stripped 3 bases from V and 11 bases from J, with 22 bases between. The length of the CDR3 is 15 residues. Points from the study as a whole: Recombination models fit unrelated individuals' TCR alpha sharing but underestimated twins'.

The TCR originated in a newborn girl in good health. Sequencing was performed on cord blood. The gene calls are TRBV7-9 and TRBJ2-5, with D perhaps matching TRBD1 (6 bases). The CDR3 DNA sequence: TGTGCCAGCAGCTTTCCCGAGACAGGATCCTACGGGCAGTACTTC. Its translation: CASSFPETGSYGQYF.